Sequencing of this T cell receptor beta chain was carried out in a study of blood T cell repertoires in COVID-19. TCRdb's table, derived via immunoSEQ multiplex PCR, lists solely in-frame clones and lacks some. The data show 200,000 to 250,000 clones, roughly nine tenths seen once. The CDR3 totals 18 residues. CDR1 is SGHDT and CDR2 is YYEEEE in the germline V gene. The ends lost 1 base at V and 0 bases at J; junction bases unmatched: 7. The chain links TRBV5-6 to TRBJ2-6; 7 bases align to TRBD1. The clonotype was recovered from a man between 25 and 39 years old with acute or convalescent COVID-19. Source material: peripheral blood. The CDR3 DNA reads as TGTGCCAGCAGCTTGACAGGGGTTGGCCACTCTGGGGCCAACGTCCTGACTTTC. Translated: CASSLTGVGHSGANVLTF.